The 3 T cell receptor beta chains presented below share a single source sample, sequenced in a study of blood T cell repertoires in COVID-19. Profiling relied on immunoSEQ multiplex PCR, and the TCRdb table lists in-frame clones only, not all of them. Of under 40,000 clones in the sample, roughly 85% were seen once. The sequencing input was peripheral blood. These receptors were collected from a human donor with acute or convalescent COVID-19. The donor label of this sample is uncertain.

This sequence joins TRBV6-5 and TRBJ1-3, with D perhaps TRBD1 (5 bases). V was pared by 2 bases and J by 0 bases, with 8 bases between. CDR3 length: 15 residues. The germline V gene has CDR1 MNHEY and CDR2 SVGAGI. CDR3 protein: CASSYQGHSGNTIYF. The CDR3 DNA is TGTGCCAGCAGTTACCAGGGCCACTCTGGAAACACCATATATTTT.

This chain connects TRBV7-2 to TRBJ2-2, with TRBD2 matching over 11 bases. The CDR3 extends over 14 amino acids. V was pared by 7 bases and J by 5 bases, with 3 bases of the junction left unmatched. Germline lookup yields CDR1 SGHTA and CDR2 FQGNSA. This CDR3 is CASNSGGGTGELFF. CDR3 in DNA: TGTGCCAGCAATAGCGGGGGGGGAACCGGGGAGCTGTTTTTT.

The V gene is TRBV12-3 or TRBV12-4, the J gene TRBJ2-7; D might be TRBD2 (6 bases). CDR3 length equals 13 residues. Deletions cut 6 bases from V and 6 bases from J, with 15 bases between. The CDR3 region is CASSVARRAEQYF. As DNA, the CDR3 is TGTGCCAGCAGCGTAGCCCGGAGGGCCGAGCAGTACTTC.